The 24 T cell receptor beta chains presented below share a single source sample, sequenced in a study of blood T cell repertoires in COVID-19. Sequencing was performed with immunoSEQ multiplex PCR; in TCRdb, only in-frame clones are kept and a portion is missing. The data show about 180,000 clones, around 85% seen once. The source material was peripheral blood. These receptors all come from a man aged 50 to 60 with active or convalescent COVID-19.

V usage is TRBV2 and J usage is TRBJ2-3; 14 bases agree with TRBD2. Germline CDR1 is SNHLY and CDR2 is FYNNEI. There are 16 residues in the CDR3. Trimming removed 11 bases from V and 6 bases from J; junction bases left unmatched: 13. The CDR3 bases are TGTGCCGGCATGGGGGGGACTAGCGGGAGCAGGGATACGCAGTATTTT. It codes for CAGMGGTSGSRDTQYF.

The chain links TRBV11-2 to TRBJ1-1; 10 bases align to TRBD1. Unmatched junction bases numbered 6, after V lost 5 bases and J lost 0 bases. The CDR3 is 16 amino acids. Germline CDR1 SGHAT, CDR2 FQNNGV. CDR3 sequence (DNA): TGTGCCAGCAGCCTGACAGGGGGCCTGATGAACACTGAAGCTTTCTTT. Its protein is CASSLTGGLMNTEAFF.

The chain links TRBV19 to TRBJ1-2; no firm D call. The germline V and J ends were trimmed by 3 bases and 7 bases, with 12 bases remaining between them. This CDR3 comprises 13 residues. Germline V gives CDR1 LNHDA, CDR2 SQIVND (reference sequence). This chain's CDR3 is CASSIDRLGGYTF. The CDR3 bases are TGTGCCAGTAGTATCGACCGACTAGGTGGCTACACCTTC.

V and J are TRBV5-1 and TRBJ2-3, with TRBD2 matching 7 bases. There are 15 residues in the CDR3. Germline V lookup: CDR1 SGHRS, CDR2 YFSETQ. J was trimmed by 4 bases and V by 2 bases; bases with no gene match: 7. The CDR3 DNA reads as TGCGCCAGCAGCTTCGAGTCGGGGAGGGCAGATACGCAGTATTTT. Residues: CASSFESGRADTQYF. The complete variable domain, with remaining parts taken from reference TRBV5-1 and TRBJ2-3, reads KAGVTQTPRYLIKTRGQQVTLSCSPISGHRSVSWYQQTPGQGLQFLFEYFSETQRNKGNFPGRFSGRQFSNSRSEMNVSTLELGDSALYLCASSFESGRADTQYFGPGTRLTVL.

The CDR3 nucleotides are TGTGCCACCAGTGATCGTCTAGCGGGAGATCTAAGTACGCAGTATTTT. As protein: CATSDRLAGDLSTQYF. The J gene is TRBJ2-3, the V gene TRBV24-1, with TRBD2 matching 10 bases. The germline CDR1 and CDR2 sequences are KGHDR and SFDVKD. The CDR3 sequence is 16 residues long. With V trimmed by 3 bases and J by 8 bases, 10 bases remained unmatched.

V and J are TRBV3-1 (or the pseudogene TRBV3-2) and TRBJ2-5; TRBD2 aligns across 10 bases. The germline CDR1 and CDR2 sequences are LGHDT and YNNKEL (reference sequence). Germline trimming cut 7 bases from V and 5 bases from J; bases unmatched to any gene: 4. The CDR3 has 13 residues. CDR3 region: CASTQRGGETQYF. CDR3 in DNA: TGTGCCAGCACCCAGCGGGGGGGGGAGACCCAGTACTTC.

The chain is built from TRBV4-1 and TRBJ1-5; 8 bases are shared with TRBD1. Germline CDR1 reads MGHRA; CDR2 reads YSYEKL. There are 15 residues in the CDR3. The V gene end was trimmed by 3 bases and the J gene end by 3 bases; junction bases not matched to a gene: 4. The CDR3 sequence: CASSQDRVNNQPQHF. The CDR3 DNA follows: TGCGCCAGCAGCCAGGACAGGGTTAACAATCAGCCCCAGCATTTT.

This clone came up once. V gene TRBV6-6 combines with J gene TRBJ1-1, with D possibly TRBD1 on 5 matching bases. The germline V gene encodes CDR1 MNHNY and CDR2 SVGAGI (reference sequence). The CDR3 has 16 residues. Trimming cost V 0 bases and J 8 bases, with 19 bases left between them. The CDR3: CASSYSNTRAQAEAFF. In DNA, the CDR3 is TGTGCCAGCAGTTACTCGAATACCAGGGCCCAGGCCGAAGCTTTCTTT.

The chain recombines TRBV28 with TRBJ1-2, with 9 bases aligning to TRBD1. The CDR3 has 17 residues. J gave up 1 base and V 5 bases, and 11 bases lay outside the gene matches. CDR1 is MDHEN, CDR2 SYDVKM, per germline. CDR3 bases: TGTGCCAGCAGTCTCCGGACAGGGGCCCACTTTAACTATGGCTACACCTTC. It codes for CASSLRTGAHFNYGYTF.

This clone was counted only a few times. V and J are TRBV7-3 and TRBJ2-5; 9 bases map to TRBD1. CDR1 and CDR2 (germline): SGHTA, FQGTGA. Trimming took 5 bases from V and 5 from J; bases not matched to a gene: 9. This CDR3 spans 15 amino acids. The CDR3, as DNA: TGTGCCAGCAGCAAATTGGGACAGGGAAGGGAGACCCAGTACTTC. Encoded protein: CASSKLGQGRETQYF.

The rearrangement uses TRBV19 and TRBJ2-5, with a tentative D call TRBD1 (6 bases). Trimming pared 5 bases from V and 2 bases from J, leaving 12 bases between. This CDR3 has 14 amino acids. Germline lookup yields CDR1 LNHDA and CDR2 SQIVND (reference sequence). The CDR3 nucleotides read TGTGCCAGTAGTCCATGGACAGCTCAAGAGACCCAGTACTTC. This codes for CASSPWTAQETQYF.

The rearrangement links TRBV21-1 to TRBJ1-2. TRBV21-1 is annotated as a pseudogene. The CDR3 has 17 amino acids. CDR3 sequence: CASSKGLTGLQFYGYTF. CDR3 nucleotides: TGTGCCAGCAGCAAGGGATTAACGGGACTCCAGTTCTATGGCTACACCTTC.

The CDR3, as DNA: TGTGCCAGCAGTTACTCGAAGCAGGGTCGGACTGAAGCTTTCTTT. It translates to CASSYSKQGRTEAFF. V gene TRBV6-5 combines with J gene TRBJ1-1; TRBD1 is a possible D gene (5 bases). V was cut by 0 bases and J by 5 bases, with 13 bases left in between. This CDR3 spans 15 amino acids. CDR1 is MNHEY, CDR2 SVGAGI, per germline.

The J gene is TRBJ1-1, the V gene TRBV11-1; possible D gene TRBD1, 6 bases. The CDR3 consists of 14 residues. V gave up 2 bases and J gave up 5 bases, with 12 bases separating them. CDR1 and CDR2 from the germline V gene are SGHAT and FQDESV (reference sequence). The chain's CDR3 is CASSLRGGLTEAFF. In nucleotides, the CDR3 is TGTGCCAGCAGCTTAAGGGGGGGGCTTACTGAAGCTTTCTTT.

V and J are TRBV24-1 and TRBJ2-1, with 9 bases aligning to TRBD1. V shed 2 bases, J shed 6 bases, and the junction held 7 bases outside the gene matches. Germline-derived CDR1 and CDR2 are KGHDR and SFDVKD. There are 16 residues in the CDR3. CDR3 amino acids: CATSDSAGQGLNEQFF. For the CDR3, the DNA is TGTGCCACCAGTGATTCAGCGGGACAGGGTCTCAATGAGCAGTTCTTC.

This chain uses TRBV5-4 with TRBJ2-7, with 7 bases fitting TRBD1. V was clipped by 4 bases and J by 7 bases; unmatched bases: 11. The CDR3 spans 14 residues. CDR1 SGHNT and CDR2 YYREEE come from the germline V gene (reference sequence). CDR3 nucleotide sequence: TGTGCCAGCAGCGTCACAGGGGTCTCCTGGGAGCAGTACTTC. It is translated as CASSVTGVSWEQYF.

Only one count was recorded for this clone. This chain connects TRBV19 to TRBJ1-4; 7 nucleotides align to TRBD1. Trimming at V came to 6 bases and at J to 7 bases, leaving 14 bases not matched to a gene. The germline CDR1 and CDR2 sequences are LNHDA and SQIVND (reference sequence). CDR3 length: 16 residues. CDR3 in DNA: TGTGCCAGTAGCGAAGGGGGCCCCGCCTCAGGTGAAAAACTGTTTTTT. It translates to CASSEGGPASGEKLFF.

V usage is TRBV28 and J usage is TRBJ2-6; the match to TRBD2 covers 9 bases. V lost 6 bases to trimming and J lost 0 bases; unmatched junction nucleotides: 6. Germline V gene sequence: CDR1 MDHEN, CDR2 SYDVKM. The CDR3 is 17 residues long. DNA of the CDR3: TGTGCCAGCAGAACTAGCGGGTTAAGCTCTGGGGCCAACGTCCTGACTTTC. Protein: CASRTSGLSSGANVLTF.

The rearrangement joins TRBV19 to TRBJ2-2; 9 positions match TRBD2. Germline V gene sequence: CDR1 LNHDA, CDR2 SQIVND (reference sequence). The CDR3 length is 17 residues. The ends lost 0 bases at V and 4 bases at J; junction bases unmatched: 6. The CDR3 protein is CASSIDGAGGGTGELFF. The CDR3 region has the DNA TGTGCCAGTAGTATAGATGGAGCGGGGGGTGGCACCGGGGAGCTGTTTTTT.

This chain links TRBV29-1 with TRBJ2-7; 10 bases align to TRBD1. The length of the CDR3 is 15 residues. Germline CDR1 is SQVTM and CDR2 is ANQGSEA. The ends lost 3 bases at V and 2 bases at J; junction bases unmatched: 7. In DNA form, the CDR3 reads TGCAGCGTTGACGGACAGGGGGGGGACCCCTACGAGCAGTACTTC. This gives the protein CSVDGQGGDPYEQYF.

J is TRBJ2-3 and V is TRBV11-3, with D possibly TRBD1 on 5 matching bases. The germline V gene encodes CDR1 SGHNT and CDR2 YENEEA. The CDR3 is made up of 17 amino acids. V was clipped by 1 base and J by 3 bases, with 17 bases between them. The CDR3 here is CASSLGQGSRLTDTQYF. CDR3 bases: TGTGCCAGCAGCTTAGGGCAGGGCAGCCGTCTGACAGATACGCAGTATTTT.

This clone was counted a single time. V gene TRBV6-1 combines with J gene TRBJ1-2; possibly TRBD1 for D (5 bases). Per germline, CDR1 MNHNS and CDR2 SASEGT. CDR3 length equals 16 residues. V lost 2 bases, J lost 1 base, and 14 bases lay in between. This chain's CDR3 is CASSERAGKSNYGYTF. The CDR3 nucleotides are TGTGCCAGCAGTGAAAGGGCAGGGAAGAGTAACTATGGCTACACCTTC.

V is TRBV11-3 and J is TRBJ2-3, with 7 bases fitting TRBD1. V shed 5 bases and J 2 bases; nucleotides not matched to a gene: 7. The CDR3 has 15 amino acids. Germline V gene data show CDR1 as SGHNT and CDR2 as YENEEA. Written as DNA, the CDR3 is TGTGCCAGCAGCCTCACAGGGGATCCCACAGATACGCAGTATTTT. This encodes CASSLTGDPTDTQYF.

The chain couples TRBV29-1 to TRBJ2-3; the D is unclear. This CDR3 contains 15 residues. Deletions cut 1 base from V and 1 base from J, with 12 bases between. CDR1 SQVTM and CDR2 ANQGSEA come from the germline V gene. In DNA, the CDR3 is TGCAGCGTTGAAGTTAGAGGTAACCGCACAGATACGCAGTATTTT. Translated: CSVEVRGNRTDTQYF.